The 18 T cell receptor beta chains given below trace back to one sample, sequenced in a study of cytomegalovirus exposure and HLA in healthy donors. Vbeta (60) and Jbeta (13) primers were used in the PCR. Using immunoSEQ multiplex PCR, the repertoire was profiled, and TCRdb retains in-frame clones only, with some absent. This sample has 150,000 to 200,000 clones; over 60% occur once, and the top ten carry 2.8%. The material sequenced was PBMCs. Receptors were obtained from a woman aged 30 to 39 in good health and CMV-seronegative.

The rearrangement joins TRBV5-6 to TRBJ2-7; D possibly corresponds to TRBD2 (7 bases). CDR1 and CDR2 (germline): SGHDT, YYEEEE. Trimming cost V 4 bases and J 7 bases, with 18 bases left between them. This CDR3 has 14 residues. CDR3 coding DNA: TGTGCCAGCAGCGAACAGGGCAGGGGAGGGGAGCAGTACTTC. Encoded protein: CASSEQGRGGEQYF. The complete variable domain, with remaining parts taken from reference TRBV5-6 and TRBJ2-7, reads DAGVTQSPTHLIKTRGQQVTLRCSPKSGHDTVSWYQQALGQGPQFIFQYYEEEERQRGNFPDRFSGHQFPNYSSELNVNALLLGDSALYLCASSEQGRGGEQYFGPGTRLTVT.

The chain is built from TRBV4-3 and TRBJ2-1; 11 bases agree with TRBD2. This CDR3 contains 17 residues. CDR1 is LGHNA and CDR2 is YSLEER in the germline V gene. Trimming removed 5 bases from V and 8 bases from J; junction bases left unmatched: 14. CDR3 amino acids: CASSSGFRVAGGDEQFF. In DNA form, the CDR3 reads TGCGCCAGCAGCTCTGGATTTAGAGTAGCGGGAGGGGATGAGCAGTTCTTC.

V usage is TRBV4-1 and J usage is TRBJ1-2; no clear D gene. The V end lost 8 bases, the J end lost 0 bases, and 13 bases lay between the germline ends. Germline V CDR1 and CDR2: MGHRA, YSYEKL. The CDR3 is made up of 14 amino acids. The CDR3 bases are TGCGCCAGCGGCGGCGTGGTGTCTAACTATGGCTACACCTTC. Amino acids: CASGGVVSNYGYTF.

The rearrangement links TRBV5-4 to TRBJ1-1, with 12 bases aligning to TRBD1. The germline gives CDR1 SGHNT, CDR2 YYREEE (reference sequence). Trimming removed 4 bases from V and 5 bases from J; junction bases left unmatched: 9. CDR3 length: 16 amino acids. The CDR3 loop is CASSQTGTGGWTEAFF. CDR3 nucleotide sequence: TGTGCCAGCAGCCAAACCGGGACAGGGGGCTGGACTGAAGCTTTCTTT.

This clone was detected only a few times. The chain employs TRBV7-2 and TRBJ2-6; the match to TRBD1 covers 7 bases. This CDR3 has 15 amino acids. V shed 5 bases, J shed 3 bases, and the junction held 4 bases outside the gene matches. Germline V gene lookup returns CDR1 SGHTA and CDR2 FQGNSA. The CDR3, as DNA: TGTGCCAGCAGCCGAGGGGGCTTTGGGGCCAACGTCCTGACTTTC. As protein: CASSRGGFGANVLTF.

This clone was seen a handful of times. Additional DNA sequences in this sample encode the identical CDR3. J is TRBJ1-5 and V is TRBV18; a possible D gene is TRBD1 (6 bases). V was pared by 6 bases and J by 4 bases, with 10 bases between. The CDR3 is 13 amino acids. Germline V lookup: CDR1 KGHSH, CDR2 LQKENI. The CDR3 nucleotides read TGTGCCAGCTCGCCGGGACAAAATCAGCCCCAGCATTTT. Its translation is CASSPGQNQPQHF.

The chain is built from TRBV6-5 and TRBJ1-5, with TRBD1 identical over 8 bases. This CDR3 region has 14 residues. The V gene end was trimmed by 5 bases and the J gene end by 7 bases; junction bases not matched to a gene: 7. CDR1 and CDR2 from the germline V gene are MNHEY and SVGAGI. The CDR3 nucleotides read TGTGCCAGCAGTCCGCAGGGGGCCTACCAGCCCCAGCATTTT. It encodes CASSPQGAYQPQHF.

This chain uses TRBV30 with TRBJ2-7; D not resolved. V was pared by 3 bases and J by 6 bases, with 15 bases between. The CDR3 totals 13 residues. CDR1 is GTSNPN and CDR2 is SVGIG in the germline V gene (reference sequence). Here the CDR3 DNA reads TGTGCCTGGAGCATGAGTACTACGGGCGAGCAGTACTTC. It is translated as CAWSMSTTGEQYF.

This chain links TRBV27 with TRBJ2-5, with D unresolved. The DNA end lines up better with TRBJ2-7; the J call may be wrong. CDR3 length equals 11 residues. Germline V gene lookup returns CDR1 MNHEY and CDR2 SMNVEV (reference sequence). CDR3 residues: CASSSWGEQYF. CDR3 in DNA: TGTGCCAGCAGTTCTTGGGGCGAGCAGTACTTC.

The chain has TRBV19 and TRBJ1-1; D call uncertain. CDR1 LNHDA and CDR2 SQIVND come from the germline V gene (reference sequence). CDR3 length equals 11 residues. Deletions cut 5 bases from V and 3 bases from J, with 4 bases between. CDR3 nucleotide sequence: TGTGCCAGTAGTGACTACACTGAAGCTTTCTTT. Protein product: CASSDYTEAFF.

This clone was seen a single time. This chain joins TRBV5-1 and TRBJ2-5, with TRBD2 as a possible D gene (5 bases). Germline CDR1 is SGHRS and CDR2 is YFSETQ. The CDR3 consists of 13 residues. Trimming took 0 bases from V and 5 from J, leaving 8 bases between them. CDR3 coding DNA: TGCGCCAGCAGCTTGGGGCCGGGGGAGACCCAGTACTTC. Protein product: CASSLGPGETQYF.

The rearrangement uses TRBV28 and TRBJ2-1, with D possibly matching TRBD2 (5 bases). V was clipped by 5 bases and J by 8 bases, with 22 bases between them. Germline CDR1 MDHEN, CDR2 SYDVKM. CDR3 length: 16 amino acids. The CDR3 spells CASSPMQGIERDEQFF. DNA for the CDR3: TGTGCCAGCAGTCCAATGCAAGGGATCGAGAGGGATGAGCAGTTCTTC.

CDR3 loop: CAWSVTGNQPQHF. DNA for the CDR3: TGTGCCTGGAGTGTGACAGGGAATCAGCCCCAGCATTTT. The chain has TRBV30 and TRBJ1-5, with TRBD1 matching over 7 bases. CDR3 length equals 13 residues. CDR1 GTSNPN and CDR2 SVGIG come from the germline V gene (reference sequence). The ends lost 0 bases at V and 4 bases at J; junction bases unmatched: 0.

This clone was recorded once. The genes are TRBV5-1 and TRBJ2-2, with D maybe TRBD1 (5 bases). Trimming left V 0 bases short and J 4 bases short, with 13 bases between. This CDR3 has 16 amino acids. Germline loops: CDR1 SGHRS, CDR2 YFSETQ. The CDR3 here is CASSLEGPRATGELFF. CDR3 DNA sequence: TGCGCCAGCAGCTTGGAGGGGCCCCGGGCCACCGGGGAGCTGTTTTTT. The whole variable domain, filled in from reference TRBV5-1 and TRBJ2-2, reads KAGVTQTPRYLIKTRGQQVTLSCSPISGHRSVSWYQQTPGQGLQFLFEYFSETQRNKGNFPGRFSGRQFSNSRSEMNVSTLELGDSALYLCASSLEGPRATGELFFGEGSRLTVL.

This chain uses TRBV7-8 with TRBJ2-7; possibly TRBD1 for D (6 bases). Per germline, CDR1 SGHVS and CDR2 FQNEAQ. The CDR3 totals 16 residues. Trimming removed 4 bases at V and 0 bases at J, with 16 bases between. CDR3 loop: CASSSQTGISSYEQYF. The CDR3 DNA reads as TGTGCCAGCAGCTCCCAGACAGGTATCAGCTCCTACGAGCAGTACTTC.

V and J are TRBV7-2 and TRBJ2-1; 9 bases line up with TRBD2. V lost 4 bases, J lost 10 bases, and 11 bases stayed unmatched. CDR1 is SGHTA, CDR2 FQGNSA, per germline. The CDR3 loop spans 15 amino acids. CDR3 region: CASSYSGVAGVEQFF. The DNA for the CDR3 is TGTGCCAGCAGCTATTCTGGGGTAGCGGGAGTAGAGCAGTTCTTC.

Written as DNA, the CDR3 is TGTGCCAGCAGTTACCCCGGGACTTTGACCCAGTACTTC. This gives the protein CASSYPGTLTQYF. The chain links TRBV6-5 to TRBJ2-5, with a possible D match to TRBD2 (6 bases). Deletions cut 2 bases from V and 7 bases from J, with 11 bases between. The CDR3 covers 13 residues. Germline CDR1 MNHEY, CDR2 SVGAGI.

This clone was recorded a few times. The V call is TRBV21-1, the J call TRBJ2-1; the D call in the table, TRBD1, was not verified against the DNA. TRBV21-1 represents a pseudogene. The CDR3 consists of 12 residues. CDR3 residues: CASSQKNNEQFF. CDR3 nucleotide sequence: TGTGCCAGCAGCCAGAAAAACAATGAGCAGTTCTTC.